Below are 5 T cell receptor beta chains sequenced from a single sample in a study of blood T cell repertoires in COVID-19. Libraries were prepared by immunoSEQ multiplex PCR; TCRdb keeps only in-frame clonotypes and omits some of them. The sample has about 220,000 clones, 65% to 85% seen once. The sample comprised PBMCs or T cells enriched from blood (not recorded which). The receptors stem from a woman aged 60 to 75 who had recovered from COVID-19.

This clone was observed a single time. The V and J genes are TRBV7-8 and TRBJ2-5; maybe TRBD2 (5 bases). Germline V lookup: CDR1 SGHVS, CDR2 FQNEAQ. This CDR3 is built from 13 residues. The ends were cut back, 5 bases at V and 5 bases at J, with 12 bases in the middle. The CDR3 nucleotides read TGTGCCAGCAGCCCTCAGACGGGGGAGACCCAGTACTTC. Protein sequence: CASSPQTGETQYF. The whole variable domain, remainder taken from reference TRBV7-8 and TRBJ2-5, is GAGVSQSPRYKVAKRGQDVALRCDPISGHVSLFWYQQALGQGPEFLTYFQNEAQLDKSGLPSDRFFAERPEGSVSTLKIQRTQQEDSAVYLCASSPQTGETQYFGPGTRLLVL.

This clone was detected a few times. The germline gene is not matched at one end of the junction; a read error may be the cause. The rearrangement uses TRBV7-2 and TRBJ2-2; weak D call: TRBD1 (5 bases). Germline V gene sequence: CDR1 SGHTA, CDR2 FQGNSA. CDR3 length: 15 amino acids. The CDR3 is CASSPNRQNAGELFF. DNA of the CDR3: TGTGCCAGCAGCCCCAATCGACAGAACGCCGGGGAGCTGTTTTTT.

The count of this clone is one. The V and J genes are TRBV5-6 and TRBJ1-1, with D possibly TRBD1 on 5 matching bases. The CDR3 extends over 14 amino acids. Germline CDR1 and CDR2: SGHDT and YYEEEE. The ends were cut back, 4 bases at V and 6 bases at J, with 16 bases in the middle. Here the CDR3 DNA reads TGTGCCAGCAGCCTGGTTTCAGGGTTCGCTGAAGCTTTCTTT. Its translation: CASSLVSGFAEAFF.

The CDR3 loop reads CASSRGQGARFTEAFF. The DNA for the CDR3 is TGTGCCAGCAGCAGAGGACAGGGGGCACGGTTCACTGAAGCTTTCTTT. This rearrangement joins TRBV7-6 to TRBJ1-1, with 11 bases aligning to TRBD1. V dropped 5 bases and J dropped 4; count of bases not matched to a gene: 9. The germline gives CDR1 SGHVS, CDR2 FNYEAQ. This CDR3 has 16 residues.

The gene calls are TRBV7-2 and TRBJ1-2, with 10 bases matching TRBD1. V shed 7 bases, J shed 5 bases, and the junction held 7 bases outside the gene matches. This CDR3 is built from 14 residues. Germline V gene lookup returns CDR1 SGHTA and CDR2 FQGNSA. CDR3 loop: CASTPTGGGYGYTF. As DNA, the CDR3 is TGTGCCAGCACCCCGACAGGGGGCGGTTATGGCTACACCTTC.